Shown below are 7 T cell receptor beta chains from a single sample sequenced in a study of technical replicates of blood from several donors (dated by TCRdb to the late 2010s). Libraries were constructed by the immunoSEQ multiplex PCR assay. Entries here come from immuneACCESS through TCRdb and include only in-frame sequences with V and J called. Some clones fail to appear in such tables; in the studies checked, an unresolved V gene covers under half of the shortfall, and the cause of the remainder is unknown. This sample is represented by 98,000 or so clones; 95% of them were singletons. Clones ranked in the top ten supply 0.2% to 0.25% of the sample. The sequenced sample was T cells isolated from PBMCs. The receptors come from a human donor in good health.

This chain connects TRBV7-2 to TRBJ1-6; D uncertain. Germline V gene lookup returns CDR1 SGHTA and CDR2 FQGNSA. The CDR3 covers 14 residues. Trimming took off 1 base at V and 5 bases at J, with 6 bases between the two ends. CDR3 coding DNA: TGTGCCAGCAGCTTAGTGAAGCATAATTCACCCCTCCACTTT. It translates to CASSLVKHNSPLHF.

The chain has TRBV19 and TRBJ1-6; D might be TRBD1 (5 bases). Germline loops: CDR1 LNHDA, CDR2 SQIVND (reference sequence). V was shortened by 5 bases and J by 7 bases, with 9 bases between the two germline ends. The length of the CDR3 is 13 residues. The CDR3 region has the DNA TGTGCCAGTAGTCAAGGGGTAAATTCACCCCTCCACTTT. This codes for CASSQGVNSPLHF.

The chain uses TRBV11-2 and TRBJ2-1; 7 bases match TRBD2. J was trimmed by 3 bases and V by 10 bases; bases with no gene match: 15. Per germline, CDR1 SGHAT and CDR2 FQNNGV. This CDR3 has 16 residues. The CDR3 spells CATPWRGRAYYNEQFF. CDR3 DNA: TGTGCCACCCCGTGGCGAGGGAGGGCCTACTACAATGAGCAGTTCTTC. The complete variable domain, with remaining parts taken from reference TRBV11-2 and TRBJ2-1, reads EAGVAQSPRYKIIEKRQSVAFWCNPISGHATLYWYQQILGQGPKLLIQFQNNGVVDDSQLPKDRFSAERLKGVDSTLKIQPAKLEDSAVYLCATPWRGRAYYNEQFFGPGTRLTVL.

The gene calls are TRBV7-9 and TRBJ1-1; D gene uncertain. CDR1 is SEHNR, CDR2 FQNEAQ, per germline (reference sequence). V was pared by 3 bases and J by 8 bases, with 7 bases between. The CDR3 is 11 residues long. CDR3 nucleotide sequence: TGTGCCAGCAGCTTCTTCCAGGAAGCTTTCTTT. Encoded protein: CASSFFQEAFF.

The chain uses TRBV2 and TRBJ2-3; 10 bases align to TRBD1. The CDR3 length is 15 residues. V lost 1 base and J lost 4; bases outside the gene matches: 2. Per germline, CDR1 SNHLY and CDR2 FYNNEI. The CDR3 sequence is CASSEVGTGADTQYF. The CDR3 DNA reads as TGTGCCAGCAGTGAAGTAGGGACAGGGGCAGATACGCAGTATTTT.

The V call is TRBV7-8, the J call TRBJ2-3, with D perhaps matching TRBD2 (5 bases). This CDR3 is 16 amino acids long. Deletions cut 0 bases from V and 4 bases from J, with 14 bases between. CDR1 SGHVS and CDR2 FQNEAQ come from the germline V gene. CDR3 amino acids: CASSLARLAVSDTQYF. The CDR3 region has the DNA TGTGCCAGCAGCTTAGCTCGCCTAGCAGTTTCAGATACGCAGTATTTT.

The count of this clone is one. V and J are TRBV4-1 and TRBJ2-3; TRBD2 matches 11 bases. Trimming cost V 4 bases and J 2 bases; bases outside gene matches: 5. The germline gives CDR1 MGHRA, CDR2 YSYEKL. CDR3 length: 16 residues. CDR3 DNA: TGCGCCAGCAGCCTCCTAGCGGGGGGCCTCACAGATACGCAGTATTTT. This translates into CASSLLAGGLTDTQYF.